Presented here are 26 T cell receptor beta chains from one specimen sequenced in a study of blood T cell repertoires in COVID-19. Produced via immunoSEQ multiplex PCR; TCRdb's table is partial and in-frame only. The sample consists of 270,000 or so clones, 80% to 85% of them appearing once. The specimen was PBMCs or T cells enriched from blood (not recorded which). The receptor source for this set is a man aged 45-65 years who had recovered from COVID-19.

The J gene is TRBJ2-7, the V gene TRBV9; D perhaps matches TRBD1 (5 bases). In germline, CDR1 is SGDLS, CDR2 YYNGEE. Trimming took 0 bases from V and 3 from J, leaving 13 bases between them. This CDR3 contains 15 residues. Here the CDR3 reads CASSVGQGPRYEQYF. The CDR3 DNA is TGTGCCAGCAGCGTAGGCCAGGGCCCGCGCTACGAGCAGTACTTC.

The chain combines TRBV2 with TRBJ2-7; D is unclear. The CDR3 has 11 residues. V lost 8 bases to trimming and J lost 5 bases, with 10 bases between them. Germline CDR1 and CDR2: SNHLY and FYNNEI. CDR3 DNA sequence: TGTGCCAGCCGGCGTAGCCACGAGCAGTACTTC. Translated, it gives CASRRSHEQYF. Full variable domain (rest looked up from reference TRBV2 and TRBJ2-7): EPEVTQTPSHQVTQMGQEVILRCVPISNHLYFYWYRQILGQKVEFLVSFYNNEISEKSEIFDDQFSVERPDGSNFTLKIRSTKLEDSAMYFCASRRSHEQYFGPGTRLTVT.

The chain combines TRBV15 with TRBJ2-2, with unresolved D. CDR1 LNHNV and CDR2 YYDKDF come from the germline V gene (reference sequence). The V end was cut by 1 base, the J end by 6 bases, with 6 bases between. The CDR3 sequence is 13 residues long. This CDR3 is CATSRVSSGELFF. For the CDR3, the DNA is TGTGCCACCAGCAGAGTCAGTTCCGGGGAGCTGTTTTTT.

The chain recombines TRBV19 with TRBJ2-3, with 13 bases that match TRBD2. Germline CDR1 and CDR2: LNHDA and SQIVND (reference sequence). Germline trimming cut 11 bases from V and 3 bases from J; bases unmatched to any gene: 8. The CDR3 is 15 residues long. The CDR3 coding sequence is TGTGCCTCGCGAACTAGCGGGAGGGGGACAGATACGCAGTATTTT. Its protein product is CASRTSGRGTDTQYF.

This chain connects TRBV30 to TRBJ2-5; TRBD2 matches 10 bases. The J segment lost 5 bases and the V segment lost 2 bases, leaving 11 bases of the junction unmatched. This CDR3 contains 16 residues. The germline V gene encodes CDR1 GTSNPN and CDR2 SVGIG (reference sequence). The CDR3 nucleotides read TGTGCCTGGAGTAGAGCAAGCGGGAGGGCCTTGGAGACCCAGTACTTC. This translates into CAWSRASGRALETQYF.

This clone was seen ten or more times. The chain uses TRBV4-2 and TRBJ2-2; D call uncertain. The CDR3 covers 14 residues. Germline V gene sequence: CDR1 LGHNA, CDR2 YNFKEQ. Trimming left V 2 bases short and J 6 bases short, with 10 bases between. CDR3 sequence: CASSQLFRSGELFF. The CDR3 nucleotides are TGTGCCAGCAGCCAACTTTTCCGGTCCGGGGAGCTGTTTTTT.

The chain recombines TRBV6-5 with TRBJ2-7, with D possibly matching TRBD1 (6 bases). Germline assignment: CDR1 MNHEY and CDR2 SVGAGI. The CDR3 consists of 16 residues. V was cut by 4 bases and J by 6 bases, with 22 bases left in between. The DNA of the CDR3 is TGTGCCAGCAGTTCCCCTCAAGGGGGAGCCCCCCTCGAGCAGTACTTC. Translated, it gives CASSSPQGGAPLEQYF.

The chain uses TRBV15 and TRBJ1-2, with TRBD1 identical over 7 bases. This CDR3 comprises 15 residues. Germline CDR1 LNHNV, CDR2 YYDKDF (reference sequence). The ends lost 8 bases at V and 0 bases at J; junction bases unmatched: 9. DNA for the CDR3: TGTGCCACCGCTCCAGGGGGACACGCTAACTATGGCTACACCTTC. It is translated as CATAPGGHANYGYTF.

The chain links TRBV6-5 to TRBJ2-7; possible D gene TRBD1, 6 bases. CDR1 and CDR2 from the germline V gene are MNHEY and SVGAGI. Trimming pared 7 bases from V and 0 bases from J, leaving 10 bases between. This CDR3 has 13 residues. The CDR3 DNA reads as TGTGCCAGCATTAAGACAGGCTCCTACGAGCAGTACTTC. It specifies CASIKTGSYEQYF.

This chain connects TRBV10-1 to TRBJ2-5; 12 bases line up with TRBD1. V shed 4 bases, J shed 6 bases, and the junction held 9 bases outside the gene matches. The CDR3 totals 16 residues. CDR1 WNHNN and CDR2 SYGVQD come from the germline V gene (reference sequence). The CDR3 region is CASSGDRGPHGQTQYF. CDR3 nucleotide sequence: TGCGCCAGCAGTGGGGACAGGGGGCCCCACGGTCAGACCCAGTACTTC.

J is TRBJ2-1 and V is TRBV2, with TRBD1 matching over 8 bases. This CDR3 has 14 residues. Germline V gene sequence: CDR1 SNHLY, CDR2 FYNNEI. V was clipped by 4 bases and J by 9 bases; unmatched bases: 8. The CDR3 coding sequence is TGTGCCAGCAGTGGGACGCGACAGGGGACTGAGCAGTTCTTC. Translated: CASSGTRQGTEQFF.

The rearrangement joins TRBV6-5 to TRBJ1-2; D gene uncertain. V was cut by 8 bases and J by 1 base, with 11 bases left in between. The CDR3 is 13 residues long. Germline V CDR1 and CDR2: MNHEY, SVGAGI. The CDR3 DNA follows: TGTGCCAGCTCGGGAGGCATTAACTATGGCTACACCTTC. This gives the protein CASSGGINYGYTF.

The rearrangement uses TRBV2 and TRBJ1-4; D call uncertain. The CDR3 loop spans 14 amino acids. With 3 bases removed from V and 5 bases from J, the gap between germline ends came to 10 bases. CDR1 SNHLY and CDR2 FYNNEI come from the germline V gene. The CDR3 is CASSDRYRNEKLFF. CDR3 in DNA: TGTGCCAGCAGTGATAGGTACAGAAATGAAAAACTGTTTTTT. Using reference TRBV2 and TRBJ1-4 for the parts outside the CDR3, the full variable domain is EPEVTQTPSHQVTQMGQEVILRCVPISNHLYFYWYRQILGQKVEFLVSFYNNEISEKSEIFDDQFSVERPDGSNFTLKIRSTKLEDSAMYFCASSDRYRNEKLFFGSGTQLSVL.

The chain's CDR3 is CASSRDRTSNQPQHF. Written as DNA, the CDR3 is TGTGCCAGCTCGCGGGACAGAACTAGCAATCAGCCCCAGCATTTT. The chain links TRBV18 to TRBJ1-5, with 7 bases identical to TRBD1. CDR1 is KGHSH, CDR2 LQKENI, per germline. CDR3 length: 15 amino acids. Losses at the gene ends were 6 bases for V and 0 bases for J; bases not matched to a gene: 5.

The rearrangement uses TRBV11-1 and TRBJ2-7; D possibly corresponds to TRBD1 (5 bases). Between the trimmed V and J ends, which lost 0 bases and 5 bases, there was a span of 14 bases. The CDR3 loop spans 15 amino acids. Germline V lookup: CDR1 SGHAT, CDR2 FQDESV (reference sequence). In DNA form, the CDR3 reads TGTGCCAGCAGCTTAGCGTGGACAAGTAGTGACGAGCAGTACTTC. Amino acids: CASSLAWTSSDEQYF.

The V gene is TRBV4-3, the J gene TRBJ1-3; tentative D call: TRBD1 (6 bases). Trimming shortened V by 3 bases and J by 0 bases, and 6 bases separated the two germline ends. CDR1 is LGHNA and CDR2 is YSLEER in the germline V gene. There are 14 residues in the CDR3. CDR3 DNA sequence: TGCGCCAGCAGCCAGACAGGCTCTGGAAACACCATATATTTT. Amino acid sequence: CASSQTGSGNTIYF.

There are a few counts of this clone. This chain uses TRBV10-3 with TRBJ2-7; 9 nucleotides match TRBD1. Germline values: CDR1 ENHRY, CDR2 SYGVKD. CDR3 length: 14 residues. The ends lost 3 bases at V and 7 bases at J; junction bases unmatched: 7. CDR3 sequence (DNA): TGTGCCATCAGTGAACCCGGGACAGGGAGTGAGCAGTACTTC. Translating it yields CAISEPGTGSEQYF.

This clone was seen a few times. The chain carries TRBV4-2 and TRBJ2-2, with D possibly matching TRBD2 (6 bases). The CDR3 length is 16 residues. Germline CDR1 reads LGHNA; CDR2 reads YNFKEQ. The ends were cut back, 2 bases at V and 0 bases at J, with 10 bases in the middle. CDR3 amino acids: CASSQRREANTGELFF. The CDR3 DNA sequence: TGTGCCAGCAGCCAAAGGCGGGAAGCGAACACCGGGGAGCTGTTTTTT.

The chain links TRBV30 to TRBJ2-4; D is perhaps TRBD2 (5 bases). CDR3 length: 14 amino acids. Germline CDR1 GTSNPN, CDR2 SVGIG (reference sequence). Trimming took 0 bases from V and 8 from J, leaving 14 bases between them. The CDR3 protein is CAWSVRGGGDIQYF. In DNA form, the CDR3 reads TGTGCCTGGAGTGTACGGGGTGGTGGGGACATTCAGTACTTC.

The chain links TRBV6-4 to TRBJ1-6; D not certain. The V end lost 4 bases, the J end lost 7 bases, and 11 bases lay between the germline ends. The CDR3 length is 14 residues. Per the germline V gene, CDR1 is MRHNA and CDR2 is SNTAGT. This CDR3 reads CASSVTPGNSPLHF. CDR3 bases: TGTGCCAGCAGTGTCACTCCGGGGAATTCACCCCTCCACTTT.

The DNA for the CDR3 is TGTGCCAGTAGTATATCGGGCGGGGGGCTCTCCTACGAGCAGTACTTC. This translates into CASSISGGGLSYEQYF. This chain uses TRBV19 with TRBJ2-7; 8 bases are a match to TRBD2. This CDR3 is built from 16 residues. Germline V gene lookup returns CDR1 LNHDA and CDR2 SQIVND (reference sequence). Germline trimming cut 2 bases from V and 0 bases from J; bases unmatched to any gene: 6.

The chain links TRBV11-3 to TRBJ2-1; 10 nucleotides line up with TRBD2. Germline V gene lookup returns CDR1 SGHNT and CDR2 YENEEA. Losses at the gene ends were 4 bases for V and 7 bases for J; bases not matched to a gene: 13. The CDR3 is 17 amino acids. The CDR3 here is CASSSVWTSGEVNEQFF. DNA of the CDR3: TGTGCCAGCAGCTCGGTTTGGACTAGCGGAGAGGTAAATGAGCAGTTCTTC.

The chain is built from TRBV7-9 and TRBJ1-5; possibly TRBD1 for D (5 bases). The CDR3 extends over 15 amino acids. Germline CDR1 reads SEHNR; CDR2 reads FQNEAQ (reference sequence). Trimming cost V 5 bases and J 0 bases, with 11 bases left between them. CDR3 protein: CASSPPGYSNQPQHF. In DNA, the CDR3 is TGTGCCAGCAGCCCCCCAGGGTATAGCAATCAGCCCCAGCATTTT.

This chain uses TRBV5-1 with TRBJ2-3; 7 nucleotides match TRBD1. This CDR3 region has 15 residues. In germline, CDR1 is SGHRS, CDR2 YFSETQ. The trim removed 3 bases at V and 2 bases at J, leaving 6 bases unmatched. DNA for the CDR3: TGCGCCAGCAGCTCCGCAGGGGGAAACACAGATACGCAGTATTTT. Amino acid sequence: CASSSAGGNTDTQYF. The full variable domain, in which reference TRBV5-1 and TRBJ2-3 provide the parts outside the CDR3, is KAGVTQTPRYLIKTRGQQVTLSCSPISGHRSVSWYQQTPGQGLQFLFEYFSETQRNKGNFPGRFSGRQFSNSRSEMNVSTLELGDSALYLCASSSAGGNTDTQYFGPGTRLTVL.

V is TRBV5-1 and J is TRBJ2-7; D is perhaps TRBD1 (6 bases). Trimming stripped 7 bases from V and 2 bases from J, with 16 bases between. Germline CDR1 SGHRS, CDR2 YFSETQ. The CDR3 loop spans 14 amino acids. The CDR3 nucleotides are TGCGCCAGCTACACGTCCCCAGGGGCCTACGAGCAGTACTTC. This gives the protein CASYTSPGAYEQYF.

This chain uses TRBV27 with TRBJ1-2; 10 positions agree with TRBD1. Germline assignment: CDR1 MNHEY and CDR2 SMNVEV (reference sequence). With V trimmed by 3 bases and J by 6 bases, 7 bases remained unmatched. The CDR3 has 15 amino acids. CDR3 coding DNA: TGTGCCAGCAGTTTCACACGACAGGGGGCAAATGGCTACACCTTC. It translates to CASSFTRQGANGYTF.